The following is a T cell receptor (beta chain) sequence with its context. Its cognate antigen is unknown. ViraFEST used viral peptide pools to expand antigen-specific CD4+ T cells before sequencing. Culture proceeded for approximately 9 days, and CD4+ T cells were then isolated. This specimen comes from a study of vaccination effects on CD4 cells after COVID-19. Study background: Every participant took two doses of the BNT162b2 or mRNA-1273 vaccine.

Data came from immunoSEQ multiplex PCR; TCRdb stores just in-frame clones and leaves some out. This table holds under 85,000 clones, roughly 74% found once. The CDR3 runs 14 residues. CDR1 KGHSH and CDR2 LQKENI come from the germline V gene. V was pared by 2 bases and J by 2 bases, with 9 bases between. The sequence was collected from a human donor who received a COVID-19 vaccine. The chain is built from TRBV18 and TRBJ2-5, with D perhaps TRBD2 (5 bases). The material sequenced was CD4+ T cells from PBMCs cultured with HCoV-229E spike peptides, taken before COVID-19 vaccination. CDR3 bases: TGTGCCAGCTCACCATTCGGGAAACAAGAGACCCAGTACTTC. Its protein is CASSPFGKQETQYF.